These 17 T cell receptor beta chains share one sample of origin, sequenced in a study of early stage breast cancer tumors (dated by TCRdb to about 2017). Libraries were made using the immunoSEQ multiplex PCR assay. TCRdb's version of the immuneACCESS table is confined to in-frame rearrangements and falls short of the full clone set. An unresolved V gene accounts for under half of the shortfall where checked; the remainder is of unknown origin. For this sample the table gives tens of thousands of clones, of which 65% to 80% were detected only once. The ten largest clones represent 3% to 3.5% of the sample. The sequenced sample consisted of blood. Receptors were obtained from a person aged 55-75 years with breast cancer.

The V and J genes are TRBV27 and TRBJ2-3; D unclear. In germline, CDR1 is MNHEY, CDR2 SMNVEV (reference sequence). The V end was cut by 7 bases, the J end by 10 bases, with 18 bases between. This CDR3 comprises 13 residues. The DNA of the CDR3 is TGTGCCAGCAACCCCCTCACGGCTGCTGCGCAGTATTTT. Protein: CASNPLTAAAQYF.

This chain uses TRBV6-1 with TRBJ1-1, with a possible D match to TRBD1 (5 bases). CDR3 length equals 14 residues. Germline-derived CDR1 and CDR2 are MNHNS and SASEGT. V lost 2 bases and J 1 base, leaving 8 bases between the germline ends. The CDR3 spells CASSEQGRNTEAFF. The CDR3 nucleotides read TGTGCCAGCAGTGAACAGGGTAGGAACACTGAAGCTTTCTTT.

This chain connects TRBV5-1 to TRBJ1-1, with a tentative D call TRBD1 (5 bases). Trimming left V 4 bases short and J 5 bases short, with 15 bases between. Germline V gene lookup returns CDR1 SGHRS and CDR2 YFSETQ. The CDR3 is made up of 14 amino acids. The CDR3 bases are TGCGCCAGCAGCCGAGCAGGGCGAGGAACTGAAGCTTTCTTT. Amino acid sequence: CASSRAGRGTEAFF.

V is TRBV28 and J is TRBJ1-1; no clear D. This CDR3 is built from 12 residues. Germline-derived CDR1 and CDR2 are MDHEN and SYDVKM. Trimming left V 3 bases short and J 11 bases short, with 13 bases between. The CDR3 loop reads CASSLLGPVAFF. The CDR3 nucleotides are TGTGCCAGCAGTTTGTTGGGCCCTGTGGCTTTCTTT.

The CDR3 loop is CASSLKSRFPLNNEQFF. The CDR3 DNA is TGTGCCAGCAGTTTAAAGTCGCGCTTCCCTCTTAACAATGAGCAGTTCTTC. The chain is built from TRBV27 and TRBJ2-1; D not resolved. This CDR3 contains 17 residues. CDR1 and CDR2 (germline): MNHEY, SMNVEV (reference sequence). The V end was cut by 2 bases, the J end by 5 bases, with 19 bases between.

The V and J genes are TRBV14 and TRBJ2-7, with 10 bases fitting TRBD2. CDR1 is SGHDN and CDR2 is FVKESK in the germline V gene. CDR3 length: 16 amino acids. The ends lost 2 bases at V and 6 bases at J; junction bases unmatched: 10. The DNA for the CDR3 is TGTGCCAGCAGCCAAACTTACCCTAGCGGGAGTGGCGAGCAGTACTTC. It encodes CASSQTYPSGSGEQYF.

J is TRBJ2-1 and V is TRBV4-2; 9 bases match TRBD1. After removal of 0 bases from V and 6 bases from J, the junction contained 6 bases not matched to a gene. The CDR3 has 16 residues. CDR1 is LGHNA, CDR2 YNFKEQ, per germline. The DNA of the CDR3 is TGTGCCAGCAGCCAAGATGTGGGGACAGGGTTCAATGAGCAGTTCTTC. Amino acids: CASSQDVGTGFNEQFF.

The chain carries TRBV15 and TRBJ2-5; D is unclear. Germline V CDR1 and CDR2: LNHNV, YYDKDF (reference sequence). There are 14 residues in the CDR3. V dropped 0 bases and J dropped 5 bases, with 10 bases sitting between them. CDR3 residues: CATSRDKGPETQYF. CDR3 sequence (DNA): TGTGCCACCAGCAGAGATAAGGGTCCCGAGACCCAGTACTTC.

This clone was seen a handful of times. The gene calls are TRBV29-1 and TRBJ1-1, with D uncertain. CDR1 and CDR2 (germline): SQVTM, ANQGSEA. The CDR3 extends over 13 amino acids. Trimming took 3 bases from V and 5 from J, leaving 13 bases between them. The chain's CDR3 is CSVDVLMGTEAFF. In DNA form, the CDR3 reads TGCAGCGTTGATGTGCTTATGGGGACTGAAGCTTTCTTT. The full variable domain, in which reference TRBV29-1 and TRBJ1-1 provide the parts outside the CDR3, is SAVISQKPSRDICQRGTSLTIQCQVDSQVTMMFWYRQQPGQSLTLIATANQGSEATYESGFVIDKFPISRPNLTFSTLTVSNMSPEDSSIYLCSVDVLMGTEAFFGQGTRLTVV.

This chain uses TRBV5-1 with TRBJ2-1, with D maybe TRBD1 (6 bases). V was clipped by 4 bases and J by 7 bases, with 24 bases between them. This CDR3 has 17 residues. Germline V gives CDR1 SGHRS, CDR2 YFSETQ. CDR3 sequence reads: CASSVTGNSASWNEQFF. In DNA, the CDR3 is TGCGCCAGCAGCGTAACAGGGAATAGCGCATCTTGGAATGAGCAGTTCTTC. Full variable domain (rest looked up from reference TRBV5-1 and TRBJ2-1): KAGVTQTPRYLIKTRGQQVTLSCSPISGHRSVSWYQQTPGQGLQFLFEYFSETQRNKGNFPGRFSGRQFSNSRSEMNVSTLELGDSALYLCASSVTGNSASWNEQFFGPGTRLTVL.

The chain links TRBV11-3 to TRBJ2-7; TRBD1 aligns across 7 bases. V shed 5 bases, J shed 2 bases, and the junction held 3 bases outside the gene matches. From germline, CDR1 is SGHNT and CDR2 YENEEA. This CDR3 spans 13 amino acids. This CDR3 is CASSRDRAYEQYF. Here the CDR3 DNA reads TGTGCCAGCAGCCGGGACAGAGCCTACGAGCAGTACTTC. Based on the CDR3 plus reference TRBV11-3 and TRBJ2-7, the full variable domain is EAGVVQSPRYKIIEKKQPVAFWCNPISGHNTLYWYLQNLGQGPELLIRYENEEAVDDSQLPKDRFSAERLKGVDSTLKIQPAELGDSAVYLCASSRDRAYEQYFGPGTRLTVT.

The chain is built from TRBV11-2 and TRBJ1-4, with TRBD1 matching over 10 bases. This CDR3 is built from 15 residues. Germline values: CDR1 SGHAT, CDR2 FQNNGV. The V gene end was trimmed by 5 bases and the J gene end by 3 bases; junction bases not matched to a gene: 3. The CDR3 sequence is CASSRQGAANEKLFF. The CDR3 region has the DNA TGTGCCAGCAGCAGACAGGGGGCTGCTAATGAAAAACTGTTTTTT.

V is TRBV28 and J is TRBJ2-7, with D tentatively TRBD1 (5 bases). Trimming cost V 1 base and J 2 bases, with 15 bases left between them. The germline CDR1 and CDR2 sequences are MDHEN and SYDVKM. CDR3 size: 16 residues. CDR3 sequence: CASSLFLRTSTYEQYF. The CDR3 region has the DNA TGTGCCAGCAGTTTATTTTTAAGGACATCAACCTACGAGCAGTACTTC.

V and J are TRBV29-1 and TRBJ1-2; D is uncertain. The germline gives CDR1 SQVTM, CDR2 ANQGSEA. V was shortened by 7 bases and J by 7 bases, with 13 bases between the two germline ends. This CDR3 spans 11 amino acids. CDR3 in DNA: TGCAGCGCATCGGCCCGGGGTGGCTACACCTTC. Its translation: CSASARGGYTF. Looking up the rest from reference TRBV29-1 and TRBJ1-2 gives the full variable domain: SAVISQKPSRDICQRGTSLTIQCQVDSQVTMMFWYRQQPGQSLTLIATANQGSEATYESGFVIDKFPISRPNLTFSTLTVSNMSPEDSSIYLCSASARGGYTFGSGTRLTVV.

This chain uses TRBV5-1 with TRBJ1-2; no reliable D call. The germline gives CDR1 SGHRS, CDR2 YFSETQ. Trimming removed 0 bases at V and 6 bases at J, with 15 bases between. This CDR3 has 15 residues. The CDR3 sequence: CASSLEQQRGNGYTF. CDR3 nucleotide sequence: TGCGCCAGCAGCTTGGAACAGCAACGGGGTAATGGCTACACCTTC.

This chain joins TRBV7-9 and TRBJ1-2; D perhaps matches TRBD1 (6 bases). The V gene's germline CDR1 is SEHNR and CDR2 FQNEAQ (reference sequence). The CDR3 has 14 amino acids. Trimming stripped 5 bases from V and 3 bases from J, with 13 bases between. CDR3 bases: TGTGCCAGCAGCACGCAGGGGAAGGACTATGGCTACACCTTC. Translated: CASSTQGKDYGYTF.

The chain combines TRBV7-9 with TRBJ1-2; D is unresolved. Trimming left V 5 bases short and J 4 bases short, with 11 bases between. Germline assignment: CDR1 SEHNR and CDR2 FQNEAQ (reference sequence). The CDR3 contains 13 residues. The CDR3 loop reads CASSLSPLYGYTF. CDR3 in DNA: TGTGCCAGCAGCCTCTCCCCCCTCTATGGCTACACCTTC.